What follows is one T cell receptor beta chain and its context. Method: immunoSEQ multiplex PCR; TCRdb's copy keeps in-frame clones and lacks some. The table records approximately 80,000 clones, around 94% of them present only once. V was pared by 0 bases and J by 4 bases, with 12 bases between. From germline, CDR1 is MNHNY and CDR2 SVGAGI (reference sequence). The CDR3 has 15 residues. This sample was taken from a study of T cell changes during pregnancy in multiple sclerosis. The V and J genes are TRBV6-6 and TRBJ2-5; perhaps TRBD2 as D (6 bases). The sample was peripheral blood, taken in the second trimester of pregnancy. The clonotype was recovered from a female donor in good health, enrolled as a control in a pregnancy study. CDR3 sequence (DNA): TGTGCCAGCAGTTACTCCACCTCGGGAGTAGAGACCCAGTACTTC. This sequence encodes CASSYSTSGVETQYF.